The present T cell receptor beta chain was sequenced within a study of vaccination and CD4 T cells after COVID-19. Background on the study: Convalescent donors totaled six males and four females, including two who were Hispanic.

Documented treatment: roughly 10-day PBMC culture with coronavirus spike peptide pools or control peptides (ViraFEST assay). Under the ViraFEST approach, antigen-specific T cells were expanded with peptide pools and TCRs subsequently sequenced. On day 3 and again on day 7, fresh IL-2 medium was used to replace half the medium. V lost 7 bases and J 5 bases, leaving 14 bases between the germline ends. CDR3 length: 13 amino acids. This clonotype was observed a few times. The antigen is unknown. Cultured CD4+ T cell DNA underwent sequencing with the Oncomine TCR Beta short-read assay. TCRdb re-called the PCR reads with MiXCR, one entry per CDR3 protein. The table includes roughly 8,900 distinct CDR3 sequences, around 45% detected once.

The TCR comes from a human donor who had recovered from COVID-19. This chain uses TRBV12-3 or TRBV12-4 with TRBJ2-5, with D perhaps TRBD1 (7 bases). Sequencing input: CD4+ T cells from blood, cultured in vitro. CDR3 coding DNA: TGTGCCAGCATCAGGGGGGCCGGGGAGACCCAGTACTTC. The encoded protein is CASIRGAGETQYF.